These T cell receptor beta chains were read from a single sample in a study of cytomegalovirus exposure and HLA in healthy donors. TCRdb's copy holds only in-frame clones and misses some; the assay was immunoSEQ multiplex PCR. This sample has more than 90,000 clones, with about 79% found just once. Sequenced input: PBMCs. The receptors shown here come from a woman under 30 in good health and CMV-seropositive. Both conserved end residues are part of each CDR3. D genes are given only for firm matches. Where a row states a size, it is once, few, many or the class of an expanded clone; other rows omit it.

len,abundance,d_gene,v_gene,j_gene,CDR3aa,CDR3nt
15,.,TRBD2,TRBV7-2,TRBJ2-1,CASSPWTSGSNEQFF,TGTGCCAGCAGCCCGTGGACTAGCGGGAGTAATGAGCAGTTCTTC
15,.,.,TRBV6-1,TRBJ1-2,CASSEAANRVGGYTF,TGTGCCAGCAGTGAAGCGGCCAACAGGGTAGGGGGCTACACCTTC
14,.,TRBD1,TRBV5-6,TRBJ1-1,CASSRGQENTEAFF,TGTGCCAGCAGCCGAGGACAGGAGAACACTGAAGCTTTCTTT
12,.,.,TRBV2,TRBJ1-5,CASSERGQPQHF,TGTGCCAGCAGTGAAAGGGGCCAGCCCCAGCATTTT
13,once,.,TRBV28,TRBJ1-1,CASSLSGRTEAFF,TGTGCCAGCAGTTTGTCAGGGAGGACTGAAGCTTTCTTT
15,.,.,TRBV5-1,TRBJ2-7,CASSLGGDAIYEQYF,TGCGCCAGCAGCTTGGGCGGGGATGCAATATACGAGCAGTACTTC
13,.,.,TRBV6-1,TRBJ2-1,CASKGSSYNEQFF,TGTGCCAGCAAAGGGAGCTCCTACAATGAGCAGTTCTTC
16,.,.,TRBV4-2,TRBJ2-7,CASSQGWASGGGDPYF,TGTGCCAGCAGCCAAGGTTGGGCTAGCGGAGGGGGAGATCCGTACTTC
14,.,.,TRBV5-8,TRBJ1-6,CASTQGRENSPLHF,TGTGCCAGCACCCAAGGACGGGAGAATTCACCCCTCCACTTT
15,.,.,TRBV5-6,TRBJ2-7,CASSVRDGSPGEPLF,TGTGCCAGCAGCGTCCGGGACGGTTCGCCGGGAGAACCATTATTC
13,once,.,TRBV30,TRBJ1-2,CAWSNSGPYGYTF,TGTGCCTGGAGTAATTCAGGGCCCTATGGCTACACCTTC
14,.,.,TRBV5-4,TRBJ2-7,CASTRRGGPDEQYF,TGTGCCAGCACCAGGAGAGGGGGTCCGGACGAGCAGTACTTC
14,.,.,TRBV2,TRBJ2-7,CASSRQASSYEQYF,TGTGCCAGCAGCCGACAGGCTAGCTCCTACGAGCAGTACTTC
18,.,.,TRBV11-3,TRBJ1-2,CASSAGWEGGASRYGYTF,TGTGCCAGCAGCGCGGGGTGGGAGGGGGGCGCTTCTCGCTATGGCTACACCTTC
12,.,.,TRBV27,TRBJ1-1,CASSPGQGEAFF,TGTGCCAGCAGCCCCGGGCAGGGCGAAGCTTTCTTT
18,once,.,TRBV6-7,TRBJ2-5,CASSYSVPTGFGIETQYF,TGTGCCAGCAGTTACTCGGTCCCCACAGGGTTTGGGATAGAGACCCAGTACTTC
15,.,TRBD1,TRBV7-2,TRBJ2-1,CASSLVQGSYNEQFF,TGTGCCAGCAGCTTAGTACAGGGGTCCTACAATGAGCAGTTCTTC